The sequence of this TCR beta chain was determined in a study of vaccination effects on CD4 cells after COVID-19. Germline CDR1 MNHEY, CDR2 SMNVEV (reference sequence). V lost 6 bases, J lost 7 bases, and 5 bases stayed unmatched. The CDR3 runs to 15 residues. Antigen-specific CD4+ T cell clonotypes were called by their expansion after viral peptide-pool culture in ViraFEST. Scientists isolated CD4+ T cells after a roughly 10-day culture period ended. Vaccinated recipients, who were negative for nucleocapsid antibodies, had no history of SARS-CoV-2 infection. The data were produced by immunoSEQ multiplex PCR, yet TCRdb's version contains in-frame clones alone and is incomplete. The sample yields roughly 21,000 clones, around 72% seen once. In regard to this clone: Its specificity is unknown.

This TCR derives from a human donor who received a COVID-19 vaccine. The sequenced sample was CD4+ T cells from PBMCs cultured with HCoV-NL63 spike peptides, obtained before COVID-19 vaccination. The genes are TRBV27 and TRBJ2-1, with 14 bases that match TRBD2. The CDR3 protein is CASRAGTSGSNEQFF. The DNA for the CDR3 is TGTGCCAGCAGGGCAGGGACTAGCGGGAGTAATGAGCAGTTCTTC.